This T cell receptor (beta chain) was sequenced in a study of blood T cell repertoires in COVID-19. Generated by immunoSEQ multiplex PCR, the TCRdb table keeps only in-frame clones and is missing some. Here the sample spans hundreds of thousands of clones, about 86% being singletons. The sample consisted of peripheral blood. The origin of this receptor is a woman in her 70s with COVID-19, enrolled during active disease.

In DNA, the CDR3 is TGTGCTAGTGGTTTGGTCTTTCTTACAGGGGGCCTCACTGAAGCTTTCTTT. It is translated as CASGLVFLTGGLTEAFF. This rearrangement joins TRBV12-5 to TRBJ1-1, with 9 bases fitting TRBD1. Germline CDR1 and CDR2: LGHNT and FRNRAP. V shed 0 bases and J 4 bases; nucleotides not matched to a gene: 9. The CDR3 consists of 17 residues.